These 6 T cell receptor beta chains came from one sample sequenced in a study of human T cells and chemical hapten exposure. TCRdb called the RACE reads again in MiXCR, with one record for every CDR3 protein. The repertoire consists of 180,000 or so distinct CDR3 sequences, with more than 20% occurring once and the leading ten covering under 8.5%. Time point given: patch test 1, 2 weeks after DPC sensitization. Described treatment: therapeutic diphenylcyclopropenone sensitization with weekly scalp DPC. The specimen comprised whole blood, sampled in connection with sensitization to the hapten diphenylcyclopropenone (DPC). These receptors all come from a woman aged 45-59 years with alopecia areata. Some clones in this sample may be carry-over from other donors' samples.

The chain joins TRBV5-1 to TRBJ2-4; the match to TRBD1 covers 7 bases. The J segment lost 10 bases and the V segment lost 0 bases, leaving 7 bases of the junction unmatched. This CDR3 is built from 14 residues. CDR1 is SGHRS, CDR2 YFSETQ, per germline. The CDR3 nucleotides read TGCGCCAGCAGCTTGGCCTCTGACAGGGTTATTCAGTACTTC. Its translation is CASSLASDRVIQYF.

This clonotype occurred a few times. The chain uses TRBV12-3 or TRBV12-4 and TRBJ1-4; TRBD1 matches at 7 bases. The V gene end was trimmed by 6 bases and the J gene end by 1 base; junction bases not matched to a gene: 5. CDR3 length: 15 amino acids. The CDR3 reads CASRHGTVTNEKLFF. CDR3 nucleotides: TGTGCCAGCAGACACGGGACAGTAACTAATGAAAAACTGTTTTTT.

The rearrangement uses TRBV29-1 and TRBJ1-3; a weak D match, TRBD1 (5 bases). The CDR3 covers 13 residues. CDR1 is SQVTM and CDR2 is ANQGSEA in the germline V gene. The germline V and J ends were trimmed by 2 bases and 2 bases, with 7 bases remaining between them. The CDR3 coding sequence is TGCAGCGTTGAATCGGGGGCTGGAAACACCATATATTTT. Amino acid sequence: CSVESGAGNTIYF.

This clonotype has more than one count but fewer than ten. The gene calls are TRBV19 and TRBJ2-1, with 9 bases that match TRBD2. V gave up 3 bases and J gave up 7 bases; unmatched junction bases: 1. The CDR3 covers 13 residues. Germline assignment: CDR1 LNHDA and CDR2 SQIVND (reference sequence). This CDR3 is CASSILAGNEQFF. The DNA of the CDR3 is TGTGCCAGTAGTATCCTAGCGGGAAATGAGCAGTTCTTC.

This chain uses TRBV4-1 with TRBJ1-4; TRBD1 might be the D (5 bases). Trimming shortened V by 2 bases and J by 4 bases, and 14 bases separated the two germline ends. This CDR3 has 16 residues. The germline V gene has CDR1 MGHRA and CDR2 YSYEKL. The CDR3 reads CASSQTGGVLNEKLFF. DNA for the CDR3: TGCGCCAGCAGCCAAACAGGAGGAGTCCTTAATGAAAAACTGTTTTTT.

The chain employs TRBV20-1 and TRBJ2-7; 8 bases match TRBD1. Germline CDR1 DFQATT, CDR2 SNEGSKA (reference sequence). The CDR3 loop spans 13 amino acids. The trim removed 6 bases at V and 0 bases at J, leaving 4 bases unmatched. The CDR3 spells CSAETGGSYEQYF. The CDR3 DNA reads TGCAGTGCGGAAACAGGGGGCTCCTACGAGCAGTACTTC.